What follows are 4 T cell receptor beta chains derived from one specimen sequenced in a study of blood T cell repertoires in COVID-19. TCRdb's table, derived via immunoSEQ multiplex PCR, lists solely in-frame clones and lacks some. The data show a few hundred thousand clones, 80% to 90% seen once. Sequenced material: peripheral blood. Receptors originate from a man aged 25 to 45 with acute or convalescent COVID-19.

The chain employs TRBV5-1 and TRBJ2-1; D may be TRBD2 (5 bases). Trimming stripped 0 bases from V and 0 bases from J, with 10 bases between. CDR3 length: 16 residues. Germline CDR1 reads SGHRS; CDR2 reads YFSETQ. CDR3 protein: CASSLEVGSSYNEQFF. CDR3 nucleotides: TGCGCCAGCAGCTTGGAGGTGGGGAGCTCCTACAATGAGCAGTTCTTC.

In its sample, this clone was seen a few times. V is TRBV5-1 and J is TRBJ2-2; unclear D gene. This CDR3 region has 16 residues. V gave up 3 bases and J gave up 4 bases, with 16 bases separating them. In germline, CDR1 is SGHRS, CDR2 YFSETQ. The chain's CDR3 is CASSYDGMVATGELFF. For the CDR3, the DNA is TGCGCCAGCAGCTACGATGGCATGGTCGCCACCGGGGAGCTGTTTTTT.

The chain employs TRBV18 and TRBJ1-1, with D hard to call. The germline V and J ends were trimmed by 6 bases and 0 bases, with 11 bases remaining between them. The germline CDR1 and CDR2 sequences are KGHSH and LQKENI. The CDR3 consists of 14 residues. Here the CDR3 DNA reads TGTGCCAGCTCCCCAACCAACATGAACACTGAAGCTTTCTTT. Its protein is CASSPTNMNTEAFF. Drawing the rest from reference TRBV18 and TRBJ1-1, the complete variable domain is NAGVMQNPRHLVRRRGQEARLRCSPMKGHSHVYWYRQLPEEGLKFMVYLQKENIIDESGMPKERFSAEFPKEGPSILRIQQVVRGDSAAYFCASSPTNMNTEAFFGQGTRLTVV.

The chain joins TRBV4-1 to TRBJ2-7, with D perhaps matching TRBD2 (7 bases). The V gene lost 2 bases and the J gene lost 5 bases, with 16 bases spanning the gap. This CDR3 region has 15 residues. Germline CDR1 and CDR2: MGHRA and YSYEKL. In DNA form, the CDR3 reads TGCGCCAGCAGCCAACGGGGGGCGGTGTTCGACGAGCAGTACTTC. Residues: CASSQRGAVFDEQYF.